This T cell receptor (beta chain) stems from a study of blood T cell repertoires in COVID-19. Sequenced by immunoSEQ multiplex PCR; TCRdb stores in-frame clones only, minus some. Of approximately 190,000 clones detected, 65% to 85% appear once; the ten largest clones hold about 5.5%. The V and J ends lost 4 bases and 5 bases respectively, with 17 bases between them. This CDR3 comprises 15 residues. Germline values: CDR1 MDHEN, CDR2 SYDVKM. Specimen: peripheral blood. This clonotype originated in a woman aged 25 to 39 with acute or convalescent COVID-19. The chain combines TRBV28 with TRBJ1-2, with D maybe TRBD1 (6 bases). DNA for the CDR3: TGTGCCAGCAGTTCCCCTTGGACAGTCCCATATGGCTACACCTTC. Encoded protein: CASSSPWTVPYGYTF.